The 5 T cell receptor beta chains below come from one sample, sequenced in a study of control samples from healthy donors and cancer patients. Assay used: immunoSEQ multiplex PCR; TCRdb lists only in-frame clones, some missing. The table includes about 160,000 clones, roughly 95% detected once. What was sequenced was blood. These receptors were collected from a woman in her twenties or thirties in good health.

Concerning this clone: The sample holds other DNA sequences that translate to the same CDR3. The CDR3 reads CASSGTGYNEQFF. As DNA, the CDR3 is TGTGCCAGCAGCGGGACGGGTTACAATGAGCAGTTCTTC. V is TRBV7-9 and J is TRBJ2-1; D tentatively fits TRBD1 or TRBD2 (5 bases each). The germline V gene has CDR1 SEHNR and CDR2 FQNEAQ (reference sequence). V was pared by 5 bases and J by 4 bases, with 9 bases between. CDR3 length: 13 residues.

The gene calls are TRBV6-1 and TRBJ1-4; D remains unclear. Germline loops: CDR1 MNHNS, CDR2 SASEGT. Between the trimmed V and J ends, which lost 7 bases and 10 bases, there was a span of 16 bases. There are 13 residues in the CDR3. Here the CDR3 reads CASTIFTLGKLFF. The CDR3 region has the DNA TGTGCCAGCACCATCTTCACCCTAGGAAAACTGTTTTTT.

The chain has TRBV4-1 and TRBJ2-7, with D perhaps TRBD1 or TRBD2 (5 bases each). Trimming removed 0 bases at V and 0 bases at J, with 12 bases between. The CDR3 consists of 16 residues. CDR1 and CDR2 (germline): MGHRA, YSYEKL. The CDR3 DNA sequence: TGCGCCAGCAGCCAAGACCCACCAGGGAGCTCCTACGAGCAGTACTTC. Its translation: CASSQDPPGSSYEQYF.

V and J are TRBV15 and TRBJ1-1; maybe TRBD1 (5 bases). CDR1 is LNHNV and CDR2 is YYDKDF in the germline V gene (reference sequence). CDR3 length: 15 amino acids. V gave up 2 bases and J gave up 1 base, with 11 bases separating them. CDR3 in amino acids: CATSRKTDRNTEAFF. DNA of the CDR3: TGTGCCACCAGCAGAAAAACCGACAGGAACACTGAAGCTTTCTTT.

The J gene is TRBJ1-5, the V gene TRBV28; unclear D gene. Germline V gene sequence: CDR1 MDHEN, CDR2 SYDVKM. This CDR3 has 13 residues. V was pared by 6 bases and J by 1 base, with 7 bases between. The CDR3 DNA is TGTGCCAGCAGACCGAACAGCAATCAGCCCCAGCATTTT. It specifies CASRPNSNQPQHF.